This TCR beta chain emerged from a study of early T cells in non-severe SARS-CoV-2 infection. Whole-study context: Sequenced bulk RNA came from whole blood that was unsorted, and chains were unpaired.

This clonotype was recorded at least ten times. The CDR3 consists of 13 residues. CDR1 is SGHRS and CDR2 is YFSETQ in the germline V gene. Between the trimmed V and J ends, which lost 2 bases and 0 bases, there was a span of 4 bases. Researchers attached unique molecular identifiers to individual cDNA molecules. TCRdb analysed the 5' RACE reads with MiXCR anew, one entry per CDR3 protein. The sample lists approximately 73,000 distinct CDR3 sequences; roughly 13% were seen once. This sequence originates from an adult who was a healthcare worker with PCR-confirmed SARS-CoV-2 infection or an uninfected control (not recorded which). The V gene is TRBV5-1, the J gene TRBJ2-3; D is ambiguous. The sequenced material came from whole blood. DNA for the CDR3: TGCGCCAGCAGCTTTTCTAGCACAGATACGCAGTATTTT. It encodes CASSFSSTDTQYF.